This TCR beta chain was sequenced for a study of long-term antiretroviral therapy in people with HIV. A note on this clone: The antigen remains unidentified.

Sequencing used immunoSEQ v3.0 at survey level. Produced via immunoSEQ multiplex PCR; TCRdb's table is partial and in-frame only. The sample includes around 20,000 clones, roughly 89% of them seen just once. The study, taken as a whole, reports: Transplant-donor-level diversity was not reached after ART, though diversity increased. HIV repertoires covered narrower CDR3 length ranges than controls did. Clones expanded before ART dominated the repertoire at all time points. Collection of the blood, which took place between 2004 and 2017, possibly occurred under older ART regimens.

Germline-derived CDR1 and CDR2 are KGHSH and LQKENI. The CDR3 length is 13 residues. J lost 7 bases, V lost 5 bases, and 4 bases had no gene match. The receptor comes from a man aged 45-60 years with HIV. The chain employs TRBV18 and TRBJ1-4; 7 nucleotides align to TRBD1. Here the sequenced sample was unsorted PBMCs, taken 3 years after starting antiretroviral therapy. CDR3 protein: CASSKDRVEKLFF. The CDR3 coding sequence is TGTGCCAGCTCAAAAGACAGGGTTGAAAAACTGTTTTTT.